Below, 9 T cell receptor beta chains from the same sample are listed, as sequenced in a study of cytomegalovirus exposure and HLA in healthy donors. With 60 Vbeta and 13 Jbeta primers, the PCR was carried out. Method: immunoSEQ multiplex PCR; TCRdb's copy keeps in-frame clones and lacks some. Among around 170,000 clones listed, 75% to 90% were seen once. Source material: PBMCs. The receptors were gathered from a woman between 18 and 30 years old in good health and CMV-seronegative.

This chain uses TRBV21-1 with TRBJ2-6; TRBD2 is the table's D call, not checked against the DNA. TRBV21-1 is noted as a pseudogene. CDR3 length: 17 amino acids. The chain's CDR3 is CASSSKTPPSGANVLTF. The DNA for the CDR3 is TGTGCCAGCAGCTCTAAGACTCCCCCATCTGGGGCCAACGTCCTGACTTTC.

The CDR3 DNA reads as TGTGCCAGCAGCACCAAAGCGGGGGGTCGAGTTGCTTTCTTT. It codes for CASSTKAGGRVAFF. V is TRBV7-2 and J is TRBJ1-1, with a weak D call TRBD1 (5 bases). V lost 5 bases and J lost 11, with 21 bases in between. Germline CDR1 SGHTA, CDR2 FQGNSA. This CDR3 has 14 amino acids.

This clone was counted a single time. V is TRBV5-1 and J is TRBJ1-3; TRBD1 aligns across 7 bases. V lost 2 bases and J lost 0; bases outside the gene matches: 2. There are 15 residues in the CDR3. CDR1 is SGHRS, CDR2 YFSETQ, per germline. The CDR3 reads CASSFGQASGNTIYF. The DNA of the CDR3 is TGCGCCAGCAGCTTTGGACAGGCCTCTGGAAACACCATATATTTT.

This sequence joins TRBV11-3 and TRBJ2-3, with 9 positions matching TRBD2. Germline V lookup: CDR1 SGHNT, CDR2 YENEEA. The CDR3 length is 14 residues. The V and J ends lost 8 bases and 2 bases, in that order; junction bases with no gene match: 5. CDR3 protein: CASYSGGSTDTQYF. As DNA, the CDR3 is TGTGCCAGCTATAGCGGGGGATCCACAGATACGCAGTATTTT.

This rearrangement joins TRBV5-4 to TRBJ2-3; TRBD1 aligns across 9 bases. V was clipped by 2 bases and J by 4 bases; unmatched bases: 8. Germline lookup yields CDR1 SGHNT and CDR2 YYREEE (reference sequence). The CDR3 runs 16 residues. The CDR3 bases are TGTGCCAGCAGCTTCACAGGGGGCTCTCGGGCAGATACGCAGTATTTT. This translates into CASSFTGGSRADTQYF.

Here the CDR3 reads CSVEVGSYEQYF. The CDR3 region has the DNA TGCAGCGTTGAAGTCGGGTCATACGAGCAGTACTTC. V usage is TRBV29-1 and J usage is TRBJ2-7; D not resolved. The CDR3 consists of 12 residues. Trimming shortened V by 1 base and J by 4 bases, and 8 bases separated the two germline ends. Germline CDR1 SQVTM, CDR2 ANQGSEA.

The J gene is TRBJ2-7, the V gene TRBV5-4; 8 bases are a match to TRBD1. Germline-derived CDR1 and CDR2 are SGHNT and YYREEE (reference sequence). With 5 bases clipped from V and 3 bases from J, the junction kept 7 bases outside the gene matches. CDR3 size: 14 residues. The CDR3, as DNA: TGTGCCAGCAGGGAGACAGGGGAAGGCTACGAGCAGTACTTC. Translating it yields CASRETGEGYEQYF.

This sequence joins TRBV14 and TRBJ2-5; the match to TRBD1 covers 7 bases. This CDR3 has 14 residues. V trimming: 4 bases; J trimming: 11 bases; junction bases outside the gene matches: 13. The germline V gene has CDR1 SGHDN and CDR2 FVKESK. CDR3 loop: CASSPGIDREKQYF. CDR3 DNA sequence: TGTGCCAGCAGCCCAGGCATCGACAGGGAAAAGCAGTACTTC. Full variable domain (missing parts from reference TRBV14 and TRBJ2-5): EAGVTQFPSHSVIEKGQTVTLRCDPISGHDNLYWYRRVMGKEIKFLLHFVKESKQDESGMPNNRFLAERTGGTYSTLKVQPAELEDSGVYFCASSPGIDREKQYFGPGTRLLVL.

The CDR3 spells CASSGLAYGYTF. The CDR3 DNA reads TGCGCCAGCAGCGGGCTGGCCTATGGCTACACCTTC. J is TRBJ1-2 and V is TRBV5-1; D uncertain. The germline gives CDR1 SGHRS, CDR2 YFSETQ. The V and J ends lost 4 bases and 4 bases respectively, with 8 bases between them. The CDR3 extends over 12 amino acids. The full variable domain, completed using reference TRBV5-1 and TRBJ1-2, is KAGVTQTPRYLIKTRGQQVTLSCSPISGHRSVSWYQQTPGQGLQFLFEYFSETQRNKGNFPGRFSGRQFSNSRSEMNVSTLELGDSALYLCASSGLAYGYTFGSGTRLTVV.